A selection of T cell receptor beta chains follows, all from one sample in a study of OX40 agonist ivuxolimab in advanced cancers. Profiled with immunoSEQ multiplex PCR; TCRdb holds only in-frame clones, not every one. The sample gives roughly 46,000 clones, around 90% of which show up once; more than 55% is in the top ten. Sequencing was performed on CD4+ or CD8+ T cells sorted from blood, taken in a trial of the OX40 agonist ivuxolimab. These receptors were obtained from an adult with an advanced solid tumor such as melanoma, head and neck, liver or kidney cancer. The CDR3 runs from the conserved cysteine through the conserved F or W. The order of the fields is J gene, V gene, D gene, clone size, CDR3 DNA, CDR3 protein. A D gene is named only where the DNA matches it firmly. Clone size is shown for a subset of rows, as once, few, many or a class of expanded clone.

>TRBJ2-7|TRBV19|TRBD2|few
TGTGCCAGTATGGACGGGTCCTCGGTCGCGGGAGGGTACGAGCAGTACTTC
CASMDGSSVAGGYEQYF
>TRBJ2-5|TRBV7-9|NA|NA
TGTGCCAGCAGCAGATCCCCGGGACTTATCCAAGAGACCCAGTACTTC
CASSRSPGLIQETQYF
>TRBJ2-2|TRBV27|NA|NA
TGTGCCAGCAGTGAGCAAACCGGGGAGCTGTTTTTT
CASSEQTGELFF
>TRBJ2-3|TRBV6-1|NA|NA
TGTGCCAGCAGTGAAAGGGTCTTGGCACCTGGGCAGTATTTT
CASSERVLAPGQYF
>TRBJ1-2|TRBV14|NA|NA
TGTGCCAGCAGCCAAGTCCCCAGGATGTATGGCTACACCTTC
CASSQVPRMYGYTF
>TRBJ2-7|TRBV7-2|TRBD2|NA
TGTGCCAGCAGTTACTCGAGTAGCGGGGCCGCCTACGAGCAGTACTTC
CASSYSSSGAAYEQYF
>TRBJ2-1|TRBV9|NA|NA
TGTGCCAGCAGCGCCCCCCCGGGGGACAATGAGCAGTTCTTC
CASSAPPGDNEQFF
>TRBJ2-3|TRBV5-6|NA|NA
TGTGCCAGCAGCTTGCTTAACGACCCAGGGGGGCCGGATACGCAGTATTTT
CASSLLNDPGGPDTQYF
>TRBJ2-5|TRBV4-2|TRBD2|NA
TGTGCCAGCAGCCAAGGCTCGGGGGGGGCAGAGACCCAGTACTTC
CASSQGSGGAETQYF
>TRBJ1-2|TRBV30|TRBD1|NA
TGTGCCTGGACCGGGGCAGGGGGAGTCTATGGCTACACCTTC
CAWTGAGGVYGYTF
>TRBJ1-2|TRBV5-5|TRBD1|NA
TGTGCCAGCAGCTTGATTACAGGGGCCGGCTACACCTTC
CASSLITGAGYTF
>TRBJ2-7|TRBV28|NA|NA
TGTGCCAGCGGTCCCTACGAGCAGTACTTC
CASGPYEQYF
>TRBJ1-1|TRBV5-1|NA|NA
TGCGCCAGCAGCTTGGGGGGGAACACTGAAGCTTTCTTT
CASSLGGNTEAFF
>TRBJ1-2|TRBV15|NA|NA
TGTGCCACCAGCAGATGGGGGGCGGACTATGGCTACACCTTC
CATSRWGADYGYTF
>TRBJ2-2|TRBV11-2|NA|NA
TGTGCCAGCAGCTTAGGGAGACTAGAACTGAACACCGGGGAGCTGTTTTTT
CASSLGRLELNTGELFF
>TRBJ2-7|TRBV7-8|NA|once
TGTGCCAGCAGCTTACGGGAAAGTACCTACGAGCAGTACTTC
CASSLRESTYEQYF
>TRBJ2-1|TRBV2|TRBD2|NA
TGTGCCAGCCACCCCCAACCCCTACTAGCGGGGGGGCAGGGGGAGCAGTTCTTC
CASHPQPLLAGGQGEQFF
>TRBJ2-5|TRBV12-5|NA|NA
TGTGCTAGTGGTTTGGGACTAGTCTGGGAGACCCAGTACTTC
CASGLGLVWETQYF
>TRBJ1-4|TRBV27|NA|NA
TGTGCCAGCAGTTTAACCGGGACGAATGAAAAACTGTTTTTT
CASSLTGTNEKLFF
>TRBJ1-4|TRBV5-1|NA|NA
TGCGCCAGCAGCCCAGACAGCACTAATGAAAAACTGTTTTTT
CASSPDSTNEKLFF
>TRBJ2-5|TRBV2|NA|NA
TGTGCCAGCAGTCCTCCCCTAGGTATAGAAGAGACCCAGTACTTC
CASSPPLGIEETQYF
>TRBJ2-1|TRBV5-6|NA|NA
TGTGCCAGCAGCTTGGTGTCAGTACCCCCCTACAATGAGCAGTTCTTC
CASSLVSVPPYNEQFF
>TRBJ2-3|TRBV19|TRBD1|NA
TGTGCCAGTAGTGTCGGACAGGGGGCGGCAGATACGCAGTATTTT
CASSVGQGAADTQYF
>TRBJ2-7|TRBV4-1|NA|NA
TGCGCCAGCAGCCAAGGAGGGGGTGGAGCTTCTCTCTACGAGCAGTACTTC
CASSQGGGGASLYEQYF
>TRBJ2-6|TRBV5-8|NA|NA
TGTGCCAGCAGCTTGATCGTAGGGTGGTCTGGGGCCAACGTCCTGACTTTC
CASSLIVGWSGANVLTF
>TRBJ2-1|TRBV7-9|TRBD2|NA
TGTGCCAGCAGCCAAGCGGGAGGGGCTGAGCAGTTCTTC
CASSQAGGAEQFF
>TRBJ1-2|TRBV27|TRBD1|NA
TGTGCCAGCACCCCCCGTCCCGGGACAGGTACCTATGGCTACACCTTC
CASTPRPGTGTYGYTF
>TRBJ1-3|TRBV4-1|NA|NA
TGCGCCAGCAGCCCCAACCGGGTGGCGACCTCTGGAAACACCATATATTTT
CASSPNRVATSGNTIYF
>TRBJ1-1|TRBV11-2|NA|NA
TGTGCCAGCAGCTTAGTTTCCCCTGAAGCTTTCTTT
CASSLVSPEAFF
>TRBJ2-7|TRBV6-1|NA|NA
TGTGCCAGCAGCCTCCTCTACGAGCAGTACTTC
CASSLLYEQYF
>TRBJ2-7|TRBV23-1|TRBD1|NA
TGCGCCAGCAGCCAAGAACGACAGGGGGCGGCCTACGAGCAGTACTTC
CASSQERQGAAYEQYF
>TRBJ2-2|TRBV27|NA|NA
TGTGCCAGCAGTTTAATCTACACCGGGGAGCTGTTTTTT
CASSLIYTGELFF
>TRBJ1-2|TRBV27|NA|once
TGTGCCAGCAGCTACAGGGCGGCTAACTATGGCTACACCTTC
CASSYRAANYGYTF
>TRBJ2-5|TRBV11-3|NA|NA
TGTGCCAGCAGCCAGAGGACGGAGACCCAGTACTTC
CASSQRTETQYF
>TRBJ1-2|TRBV6-6|NA|once
TGTGCCAGCAGTTACCCAACACGGAACTATGGCTACACCTTC
CASSYPTRNYGYTF
>TRBJ2-2|TRBV4-2|NA|NA
TGTGCCAGCAGCCCCCTGGGGGCAGGGGCGAACACCGGGGAGCTGTTTTTT
CASSPLGAGANTGELFF
>TRBJ1-2|TRBV7-9|NA|few
TGTGCCAGCAGCTATAGCAGTACTAACTATGGCTACACCTTC
CASSYSSTNYGYTF
>TRBJ2-1|TRBV13|TRBD2|once
TGTGCCAGCAGCTTACGGACTAGCGGTTACAATGAGCAGTTCTTC
CASSLRTSGYNEQFF
>TRBJ2-7|TRBV5-1|NA|NA
TGCGCCAGCAGCTTCATGGGAGGCGAGCAGTACTTC
CASSFMGGEQYF
>TRBJ2-5|TRBV27|TRBD1|NA
TGTGCCAGCAGTCAATTCCGGGACAGAGGGGAGACCCAGTACTTC
CASSQFRDRGETQYF